Presented here are 27 T cell receptor beta chains from one specimen sequenced in a study of tumor-infiltrating lymphocytes in primary liver carcinoma. Co-extraction yielded RNA and DNA from around 20-30 mg of unsorted bulk tissue. A constant-region primer primed TCR beta cDNA synthesis from 400 to 600 ng of total RNA. Construction of TCR beta libraries relied on three successive nested multiplex PCR rounds employing slightly modified ARM-PCR. Investigators reported that the first two PCR rounds, at about 9 cycles each, used TRBV1-TRBV30 forward primers with a C-beta reverse primer. TCRdb ran MiXCR on the multiplex PCR reads and lists one entry per CDR3 protein. This sample has 90,000 to 150,000 distinct CDR3 sequences, with 65% to 75% found just once. The sequenced sample was tumor-adjacent normal liver tissue. These receptors originate from a woman aged 55-70 years with primary liver carcinoma and hepatitis B virus infection.

This clonotype was seen only a few times. This sequence joins TRBV11-2 and TRBJ2-7; possible D gene TRBD1, 5 bases. The CDR3 consists of 13 residues. Between the trimmed V and J ends, which lost 4 bases and 7 bases, there was a span of 14 bases. Germline CDR1 SGHAT, CDR2 FQNNGV. In nucleotides, the CDR3 is TGTGCCAGCAGCTGGGGCACCCCCCATGAGCAGTACTTC. This sequence encodes CASSWGTPHEQYF.

In this sample, this clonotype turned up many times. The chain combines TRBV28 with TRBJ1-5; TRBD1 is a possible D gene (5 bases). Trimming pared 5 bases from V and 0 bases from J, leaving 14 bases between. The CDR3 spans 16 residues. Germline CDR1 reads MDHEN; CDR2 reads SYDVKM. In DNA form, the CDR3 reads TGTGCCAGCAGTACAGGCTCTTGGTATAGCAATCAGCCCCAGCATTTT. Its protein is CASSTGSWYSNQPQHF.

For this clonotype: The missing conserved phenylalanine or tryptophan at the end of this CDR3 makes a read error likely. It is unclear where the CDR3 begins or ends on the DNA, so no DNA is shown, and the CDR3 is as TCRdb lists it. V is TRBV11-2 and J is TRBJ2-7; the table's D call of TRBD2 was not tested on the DNA. Germline V gene sequence: CDR1 SGHAT, CDR2 FQNNGV. A total of 11 residues make up the CDR3, ends included. CDR3: CASSSDDSLEY.

This clonotype has just one count. The rearrangement links TRBV30 to TRBJ1-1; D call uncertain. Germline V gene sequence: CDR1 GTSNPN, CDR2 SVGIG (reference sequence). V was clipped by 3 bases and J by 4 bases, with 9 bases between them. This CDR3 region has 12 residues. The CDR3, as DNA: TGTGCCTGGAGGGTGTATGGCACTGAAGCTTTCTTT. Residues: CAWRVYGTEAFF.

With regard to this clonotype: The conserved closing phenylalanine or tryptophan is absent in this CDR3, likely reflecting a read error. As DNA, the CDR3 is TGTGCCAGCAGCCGAAGCCGGCCTTCCCCCTACGAGCAGTACTCC. It is translated as CASSRSRPSPYEQYS. The J gene is TRBJ2-7, the V gene TRBV11-2; D remains unclear. This CDR3 is built from 15 residues. The ends were cut back, 5 bases at V and 2 bases at J, with 16 bases in the middle. Germline CDR1 reads SGHAT; CDR2 reads FQNNGV.

A remark on this clonotype: Mismatch with germline at one junction end may stem from a read error. The chain uses TRBV20-1 and TRBJ1-5; weak D call: TRBD1 (6 bases). CDR1 and CDR2 from the germline V gene are DFQATT and SNEGSKA (reference sequence). CDR3 size: 15 residues. CDR3 protein: CSARDFRGDEQPQHF. DNA of the CDR3: TGCAGCGCTAGAGATTTCAGGGGCGACGAACAGCCCCAGCATTTT.

Turning to this clonotype: The junction does not match germline at one end; this may be a read error. The gene calls are TRBV7-9 and TRBJ2-7, with D unresolved. The CDR3 consists of 14 residues. Looked up from germline, CDR1 is SEHNR and CDR2 is FQNEAQ (reference sequence). This CDR3 reads CASSLTYSSYEKYF. The CDR3, as DNA: TGTGCCAGCAGCCTTACATATAGCTCCTACGAGAAGTACTTC.

The chain is built from TRBV21-1 and TRBJ1-5; no DNA check was done on the table's D call, TRBD1. TRBV21-1 is reported as a pseudogene. The length of the CDR3 is 14 residues. The CDR3, as DNA: TGTGCCAGCAGCAAAATGGGGCGACCCCCAGCCCCAGCATTT. Encoded protein: CASSKMGRPPAPAF.

Worth noting for this clonotype: Relative to the germline gene, one junction end is altered; a read error may explain this. The rearrangement joins TRBV7-9 to TRBJ2-1; D is undetermined. The CDR3 has 12 amino acids. The germline V gene encodes CDR1 SEHNR and CDR2 FQNEAQ (reference sequence). The CDR3 nucleotides read TGTGCCTGCGATGACACCTACAATGAGCAGTTATTC. Translated: CACDDTYNEQLF.

On this clonotype itself: This may be a read error: a much more frequent sequence differs by one nucleotide. The V and J genes are TRBV28 and TRBJ2-7, with D possibly TRBD1 on 6 matching bases. The germline V and J ends were trimmed by 7 bases and 3 bases, with 19 bases remaining between them. From germline, CDR1 is MDHEN and CDR2 SYDVKM. CDR3 length: 15 residues. The CDR3 nucleotides are TGTGCCAGCACCATCTCCACAGGGCTAGGCTACGAGCAGTACTTC. It specifies CASTISTGLGYEQYF. Variable domain in full (rest from reference TRBV28 and TRBJ2-7): DVKVTQSSRYLVKRTGEKVFLECVQDMDHENMFWYRQDPGLGLRLIYFSYDVKMKEKGDIPEGYSVSREKKERFSLILESASTNQTSMYLCASTISTGLGYEQYFGPGTRLTVT.

For this clonotype: A much larger clone lies a single base off, so this may be a read error. This CDR3 fails to terminate in the conserved phenylalanine or tryptophan, so it likely reflects a read error. The DNA is omitted, as the CDR3 cannot be located on it reliably, and the CDR3 follows TCRdb's listing. V is TRBV7-8 and J is TRBJ2-5; no DNA check was done on the table's D call, TRBD2. The CDR3 is made up of 12 amino acids, end residues included. Germline CDR1 SGHVS, CDR2 FQNEAQ. The CDR3 reads CASSLGGDYGYS.

J is TRBJ2-3 and V is TRBV11-2; the match to TRBD2 covers 8 bases. The CDR3 runs to 17 residues. CDR1 and CDR2 from the germline V gene are SGHAT and FQNNGV. Trimming cost V 5 bases and J 3 bases; bases outside gene matches: 13. CDR3 DNA sequence: TGTGCCAGCAGCATCAAGCGGGAGCCATTAGGAACAGATACGCAGTATTTT. Protein product: CASSIKREPLGTDTQYF. The full variable domain, in which reference TRBV11-2 and TRBJ2-3 provide the parts outside the CDR3, is EAGVAQSPRYKIIEKRQSVAFWCNPISGHATLYWYQQILGQGPKLLIQFQNNGVVDDSQLPKDRFSAERLKGVDSTLKIQPAKLEDSAVYLCASSIKREPLGTDTQYFGPGTRLTVL.

This clonotype showed up just a few times. A much bigger clone sits one base away, suggesting this may be a read error. The gene calls are TRBV7-8 and TRBJ1-1, with a tentative D call TRBD1 (6 bases). CDR1 SGHVS and CDR2 FQNEAQ come from the germline V gene. V was pared by 5 bases and J by 7 bases, with 17 bases between. The CDR3 extends over 14 amino acids. CDR3 region: CASSRGGRPFEAFF. The CDR3 coding sequence is TGTGCCAGCAGCCGCGGGGGCAGACCGTTTGAAGCTTTCTTT.

V usage is TRBV6-2 or TRBV6-3 and J usage is TRBJ2-4; 10 nucleotides line up with TRBD2. J was trimmed by 0 bases and V by 4 bases; bases with no gene match: 12. Germline values: CDR1 MNHEY, CDR2 SVGEGT. The CDR3 sequence is 19 residues long. CDR3 DNA: TGTGCCAGCAGTTGCGTACCTAGCGGGAGAATTATAGCCAAAAACATTCAGTACTTC. This gives the protein CASSCVPSGRIIAKNIQYF.

On this clonotype: This may come from a read error, since a much larger clone is one base off. The chain combines TRBV30 with TRBJ2-3; D remains unclear. The CDR3 runs to 15 residues. Germline CDR1 is GTSNPN and CDR2 is SVGIG (reference sequence). CDR3 DNA sequence: TGTGTCTGGAGAGAGGTTCGTCTCTCCCCGGATACGCAGTATTTT. Translation gives CVWREVRLSPDTQYF.

A word on this clonotype: Compared with germline, one end of the junction differs, possibly owing to a read error. The chain carries TRBV12-3 or TRBV12-4 and TRBJ2-6; TRBD2 is a possible D gene (6 bases). This CDR3 is built from 19 residues. DNA for the CDR3: TGTCCCAGCAGTTGGGACTCCCCAGGGCCAAAGACTGGGACCAACGTCCTGACTTTC. It translates to CPSSWDSPGPKTGTNVLTF.

The V and J genes are TRBV11-2 and TRBJ1-1, with a possible D match to TRBD1 (5 bases). The CDR3 has 14 residues. Germline loops: CDR1 SGHAT, CDR2 FQNNGV. The V gene lost 5 bases and the J gene lost 6 bases, with 16 bases spanning the gap. The CDR3 spells CASSRGGLSAEAFF. In DNA, the CDR3 is TGTGCCAGCAGCCGGGGGGGGTTGAGCGCTGAAGCTTTCTTT. Filled out from reference TRBV11-2 and TRBJ1-1, the complete variable domain reads EAGVAQSPRYKIIEKRQSVAFWCNPISGHATLYWYQQILGQGPKLLIQFQNNGVVDDSQLPKDRFSAERLKGVDSTLKIQPAKLEDSAVYLCASSRGGLSAEAFFGQGTRLTVV.

The sample holds many counts of this clonotype. This rearrangement joins TRBV4-2 to TRBJ1-1, with unresolved D. From germline, CDR1 is LGHNA and CDR2 YNFKEQ. V was pared by 2 bases and J by 1 base, with 5 bases between. This CDR3 spans 13 amino acids. The CDR3 is CASSQFENTEAFF. The CDR3 bases are TGTGCCAGCAGCCAATTTGAGAACACTGAAGCTTTCTTT.

With respect to this clonotype: As the CDR3 is not closed by the conserved phenylalanine or tryptophan, this likely results from a read error. The V call is TRBV6-5, the J call TRBJ2-5; the D call may be TRBD1 or TRBD2 (6 bases each). The CDR3 spans 15 residues. Germline V gene lookup returns CDR1 MNHEY and CDR2 SVGAGI. CDR3 sequence reads: CASSHDRTPGETQYL. CDR3 DNA: TGTGCCAGCAGTCACGACAGGACCCCGGGGGAGACTCAGTACTTG.

Only one count was recorded for this clonotype. The chain combines TRBV4-1 with TRBJ2-5; 9 positions agree with TRBD2. The V gene's germline CDR1 is MGHRA and CDR2 YSYEKL. Trimming removed 1 base from V and 3 bases from J; junction bases left unmatched: 15. The CDR3 extends over 19 amino acids. CDR3 residues: CASSQVGGRARGVEETQYF. The CDR3 DNA is TGCGCCAGCAGCCAAGTTGGCGGGAGGGCTCGCGGTGTTGAAGAGACCCAGTACTTC.

The CDR3 protein is CAIRDFGQVPTQYF. The CDR3 DNA sequence: TGTGCCATCAGAGATTTCGGACAGGTGCCTACGCAGTATTTT. V gene TRBV10-3 combines with J gene TRBJ2-3, with TRBD1 matching 7 bases. The CDR3 runs to 14 residues. Germline V gives CDR1 ENHRY, CDR2 SYGVKD. V lost 6 bases and J lost 8; bases outside the gene matches: 11.

The table lists this clonotype with a few counts. A single base separates this from a much larger clone, so it may be a read error. This chain links TRBV12-3 or TRBV12-4 with TRBJ1-3; unclear D gene. The CDR3 is 15 amino acids. The V gene lost 5 bases and the J gene lost 0 bases, with 11 bases spanning the gap. The CDR3 is CASSNGWGSGNTIYF. The CDR3, as DNA: TGTGCCAGCAGTAACGGCTGGGGCTCTGGAAACACCATATATTTT.

Comment on this clonotype: A junction boundary mismatches the germline segment, possibly from a read error. The gene calls are TRBV11-2 and TRBJ2-6, with 9 nucleotides matching TRBD1. This CDR3 has 18 amino acids. The germline CDR1 and CDR2 sequences are SGHAT and FQNNGV. CDR3 region: CASSLVSGQGPGVNVLTF. In DNA, the CDR3 is TGTGCCAGCAGCTTAGTCTCGGGACAGGGCCCTGGGGTCAACGTCCTGACTTTC.

This clonotype is medium-sized by share. The chain uses TRBV11-2 and TRBJ2-1; D unresolved. This CDR3 has 15 residues. Trimming left V 1 base short and J 7 bases short, with 14 bases between. The germline V gene encodes CDR1 SGHAT and CDR2 FQNNGV. DNA of the CDR3: TGTGCCAGCAGCTTAGGAGACACCGCTGGGAATGAGCAGTTCTTC. Translated, it gives CASSLGDTAGNEQFF.

This clonotype occurred a few times. Possible read error: a much larger clone is one base away. This chain connects TRBV7-9 to TRBJ2-5; TRBD2 aligns across 7 bases. CDR1 is SEHNR and CDR2 is FQNEAQ in the germline V gene (reference sequence). The CDR3 has 15 residues. The DNA for the CDR3 is TGTGCCAGCAGCTTAGTTGCGGGAGTAGGAGAGATCCAGTACTTC. It encodes CASSLVAGVGEIQYF. Full variable domain (missing parts from reference TRBV7-9 and TRBJ2-5): DTGVSQNPRHKITKRGQNVTFRCDPISEHNRLYWYRQTLGQGPEFLTYFQNEAQLEKSRLLSDRFSAERPKGSFSTLEIQRTEQGDSAMYLCASSLVAGVGEIQYFGPGTRLLVL.

Of note for this clonotype: The junction departs from the called germline gene at one end, perhaps through a read error. The V and J genes are TRBV4-1 and TRBJ2-3; D gene ambiguous. The germline V gene has CDR1 MGHRA and CDR2 YSYEKL. The CDR3 is 14 residues long. The CDR3 is CASSLSSGTDTEYF. Here the CDR3 DNA reads TGCGCCAGCAGCCTCTCCAGTGGTACAGATACGGAGTATTTT.

Comments on this clonotype: The conserved final phenylalanine or tryptophan is absent from the CDR3, which likely points to a read error. The chain joins TRBV11-2 to TRBJ2-2, with D perhaps assigned TRBD1 or TRBD2 (6 bases each). The CDR3 is 18 amino acids. The germline V gene encodes CDR1 SGHAT and CDR2 FQNNGV. CDR3 bases: TGTGCCAGCGGCTTAGTTAGGGGGGACCCCAAGGATACAAGGGAGCTGTTTCTT. Translating gives CASGLVRGDPKDTRELFL.